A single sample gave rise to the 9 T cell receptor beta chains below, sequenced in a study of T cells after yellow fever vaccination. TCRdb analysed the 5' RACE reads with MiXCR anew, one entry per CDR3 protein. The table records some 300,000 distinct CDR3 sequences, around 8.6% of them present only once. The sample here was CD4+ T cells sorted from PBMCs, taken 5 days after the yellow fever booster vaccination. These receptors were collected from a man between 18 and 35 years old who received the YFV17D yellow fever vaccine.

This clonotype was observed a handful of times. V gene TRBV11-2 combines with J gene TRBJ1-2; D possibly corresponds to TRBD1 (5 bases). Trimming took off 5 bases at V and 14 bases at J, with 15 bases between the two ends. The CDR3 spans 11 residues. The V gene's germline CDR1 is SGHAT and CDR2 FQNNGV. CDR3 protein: CASSEGAGSTF. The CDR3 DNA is TGTGCCAGCAGCGAAGGGGCAGGGTCGACCTTC.

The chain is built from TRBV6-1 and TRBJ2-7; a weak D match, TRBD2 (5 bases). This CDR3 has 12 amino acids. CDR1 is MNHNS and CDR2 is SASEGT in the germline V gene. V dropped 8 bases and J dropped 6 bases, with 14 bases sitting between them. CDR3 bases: TGTGCCAGCGGGCTGAGGGTCTCCGAGCAGTACGTC. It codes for CASGLRVSEQYV.

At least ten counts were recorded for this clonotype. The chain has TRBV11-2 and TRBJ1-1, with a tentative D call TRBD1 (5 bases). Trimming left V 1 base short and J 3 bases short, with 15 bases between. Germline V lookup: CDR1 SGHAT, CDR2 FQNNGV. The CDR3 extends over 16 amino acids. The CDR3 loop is CASSLATGAGHTEAFF. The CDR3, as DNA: TGTGCCAGCAGCTTAGCCACAGGTGCTGGACACACTGAAGCTTTCTTT.

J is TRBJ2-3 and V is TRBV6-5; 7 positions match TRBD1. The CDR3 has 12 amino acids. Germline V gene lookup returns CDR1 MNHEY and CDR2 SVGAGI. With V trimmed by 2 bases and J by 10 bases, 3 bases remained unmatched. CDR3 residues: CASSYRQGPQYF. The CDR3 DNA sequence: TGTGCCAGCAGTTACAGACAGGGTCCGCAGTATTTT.

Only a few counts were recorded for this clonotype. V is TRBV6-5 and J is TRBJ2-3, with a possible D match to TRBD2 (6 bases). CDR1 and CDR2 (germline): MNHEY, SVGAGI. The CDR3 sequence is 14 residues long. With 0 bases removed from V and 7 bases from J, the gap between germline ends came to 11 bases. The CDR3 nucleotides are TGTGCCAGCAGTTACTCGATCGGGGGTAATACGCAGTATTTT. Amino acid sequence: CASSYSIGGNTQYF.

Written as DNA, the CDR3 is TGCGCCAGCAGCCTCGGGACAGGGTATAACGAGCAGTACTTC. Translation: CASSLGTGYNEQYF. V usage is TRBV5-1 and J usage is TRBJ2-7; TRBD1 matches at 9 bases. This CDR3 comprises 14 residues. Germline V CDR1 and CDR2: SGHRS, YFSETQ. V was clipped by 4 bases and J by 5 bases; unmatched bases: 7.

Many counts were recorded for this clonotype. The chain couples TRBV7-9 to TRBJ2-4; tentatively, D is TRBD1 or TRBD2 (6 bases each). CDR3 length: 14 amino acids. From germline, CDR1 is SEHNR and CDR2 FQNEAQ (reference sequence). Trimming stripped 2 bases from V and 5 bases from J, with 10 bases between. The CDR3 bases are TGTGCCAGCAGCTTACGGGGGCCCCAAAACATTCAGTACTTC. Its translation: CASSLRGPQNIQYF.

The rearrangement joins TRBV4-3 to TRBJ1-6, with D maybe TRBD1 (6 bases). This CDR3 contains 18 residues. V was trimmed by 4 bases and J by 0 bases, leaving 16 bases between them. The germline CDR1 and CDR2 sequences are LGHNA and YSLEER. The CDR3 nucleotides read TGCGCCAGCAGCCTTGACAGGAGCTTCAGCTCCTATAATTCACCCCTCCACTTT. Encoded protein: CASSLDRSFSSYNSPLHF.

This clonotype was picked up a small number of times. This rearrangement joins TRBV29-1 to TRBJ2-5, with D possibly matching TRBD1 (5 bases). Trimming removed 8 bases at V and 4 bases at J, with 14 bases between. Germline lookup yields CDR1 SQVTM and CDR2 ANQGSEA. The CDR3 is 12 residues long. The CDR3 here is CSFFGQGETQYF. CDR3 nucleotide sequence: TGCAGCTTCTTCGGCCAGGGAGAGACCCAGTACTTC. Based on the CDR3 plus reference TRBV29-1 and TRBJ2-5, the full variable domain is SAVISQKPSRDICQRGTSLTIQCQVDSQVTMMFWYRQQPGQSLTLIATANQGSEATYESGFVIDKFPISRPNLTFSTLTVSNMSPEDSSIYLCSFFGQGETQYFGPGTRLLVL.